Listed here is a single T cell receptor (beta chain). This sample was included in a study of shared T cell receptors in the human thymus. TCRdb's copy holds only in-frame clones and misses some; the assay was immunoSEQ multiplex PCR. There are about 660,000 clones in the sample; roughly 90% occur only once, and 0.008% to 0.011% lies in the top ten. There are 17 residues in the CDR3. Germline loops: CDR1 MDHEN, CDR2 SYDVKM. V was clipped by 6 bases and J by 0 bases; unmatched bases: 5. The data were also submitted as part of a second study, on human thymus T cells.

The sample comprised thymocytes. V and J are TRBV28 and TRBJ2-6, with 10 bases lining up with TRBD1. This TCR came from a boy under two years old with a congenital heart defect. The CDR3: CASRDRGPISGANVLTF. The CDR3 DNA follows: TGTGCCAGCAGAGACAGGGGGCCCATCTCTGGGGCCAACGTCCTGACTTTC.